This T cell receptor beta chain was sequenced for a study of PD-L1 blockade in urothelial cancer. Study information: From 2014, patients received atezolizumab, given as 1,200 mg intravenously every 3 weeks. Blood gave a median around 150,000 T cells.

J gave up 2 bases and V 5 bases, and 2 bases lay outside the gene matches. The germline gives CDR1 LNHNV, CDR2 YYDKDF (reference sequence). This CDR3 spans 13 amino acids. Study-level points and caveats: Durable-benefit cases showed more tumor-associated blood clone expansion at 3 weeks.

As to this clone: Its antigen is as yet unknown.

Sequenced by immunoSEQ multiplex PCR; TCRdb stores in-frame clones only, minus some. This repertoire shows under 120,000 clones, approximately 86% found once; its top ten account for about 2.4%. This sequence originates from a man between 45 and 60 years old with urothelial cancer. The chain combines TRBV15 with TRBJ1-2; 7 bases fit TRBD1. Source: PBMCs, taken around atezolizumab (anti-PD-L1) treatment. CDR3 loop: CATSPTGNYGYTF. The CDR3 DNA reads TGTGCCACCAGCCCGACAGGGAACTATGGCTACACCTTC.